This is a list of T cell receptor beta chains from one sample in a study of early T cells in non-severe SARS-CoV-2 infection. TCRdb re-derived calls from the 5' RACE reads in MiXCR, one entry per CDR3 protein. This table has some 50,000 distinct CDR3 sequences, roughly 9.2% appearing once. Sequencing was done on a sample of whole blood. The receptors here all came from an adult who was a healthcare worker with PCR-confirmed SARS-CoV-2 infection or an uninfected control (not recorded which). The CDR3 runs from the conserved cysteine through the conserved F or W. Fields, in order: clone size, J gene, D gene, V gene, CDR3 DNA, CDR3 protein. The D gene is left open where the match is weak. Only part of the rows carry a size: once, few, many, or a class if the clone is expanded.

size: NA
J: TRBJ2-1
D: NA
V: TRBV6-2/TRBV6-3
DNA: TGTGCCAGCACCGTAGGGGCAGGGAGGTCGAATGAGCAGTTCTTC
CDR3: CASTVGAGRSNEQFF

size: many
J: TRBJ2-3
D: NA
V: TRBV6-4
DNA: TGTGCCAGCAGTGACTCGGAGGGGAATGCAGATACGCAGTATTTT
CDR3: CASSDSEGNADTQYF

size: NA
J: TRBJ2-3
D: TRBD1
V: TRBV10-3
DNA: TGTGCCATCGGAGCCAGGGGGCGCATCGCAGATACGCAGTATTTT
CDR3: CAIGARGRIADTQYF

size: many
J: TRBJ2-2
D: TRBD1
V: TRBV3-1
DNA: TGTGCCAGCAGCCTCCCCCGGGACAGGGGATCCGGGGAGCTGTTTTTT
CDR3: CASSLPRDRGSGELFF

size: many
J: TRBJ2-7
D: NA
V: TRBV20-1
DNA: TGCAGTGCTGGGGATTACGAGCAGTACTTC
CDR3: CSAGDYEQYF

size: many
J: TRBJ1-4
D: TRBD1
V: TRBV6-2/TRBV6-3
DNA: TGTGCCAGCAGTCGAGCCGGGACAGGGACTGAAAAACTGTTTTTT
CDR3: CASSRAGTGTEKLFF

size: many
J: TRBJ2-7
D: TRBD1
V: TRBV27
DNA: TGTGCCAGCAGAACCTCAGGGGGCCGTACCCACGAGCAGTACTTC
CDR3: CASRTSGGRTHEQYF

size: many
J: TRBJ1-1
D: TRBD1
V: TRBV29-1
DNA: TGCAGCGTTGAAAGGGACAGGGGGCCCACTGAAGCTTTCTTT
CDR3: CSVERDRGPTEAFF

size: many
J: TRBJ2-1
D: TRBD1
V: TRBV4-2
DNA: TGTGCCAGCAGCCAAGAAGGTCAGGGGGCAGGGGAGCAGTTCTTC
CDR3: CASSQEGQGAGEQFF

size: few
J: TRBJ2-5
D: TRBD2
V: TRBV5-4
DNA: TGTGCCAGCAGCTTGGAACGGACTAGTGCCATGGAGACCCAGTACTTC
CDR3: CASSLERTSAMETQYF

size: NA
J: TRBJ2-1
D: TRBD1
V: TRBV29-1
DNA: TGCAGCGTGGGTAGGGGGCTGCCCTCCGATGAGCAGTTCTTC
CDR3: CSVGRGLPSDEQFF

size: NA
J: TRBJ2-3
D: NA
V: TRBV7-9
DNA: TGTGCCAGCAGCTTAGCGCAAACAAGCACAGATACGCAGTATTTT
CDR3: CASSLAQTSTDTQYF

size: many
J: TRBJ2-7
D: NA
V: TRBV6-5
DNA: TGTGCCAGCAGCCGATTCAATCCCTCCTACGAGCAGTACTTC
CDR3: CASSRFNPSYEQYF

size: many
J: TRBJ2-3
D: TRBD1
V: TRBV5-8
DNA: TGTGCCAGCAGCTTTTCAGGGGGCGCAGATACGCAGTATTTT
CDR3: CASSFSGGADTQYF